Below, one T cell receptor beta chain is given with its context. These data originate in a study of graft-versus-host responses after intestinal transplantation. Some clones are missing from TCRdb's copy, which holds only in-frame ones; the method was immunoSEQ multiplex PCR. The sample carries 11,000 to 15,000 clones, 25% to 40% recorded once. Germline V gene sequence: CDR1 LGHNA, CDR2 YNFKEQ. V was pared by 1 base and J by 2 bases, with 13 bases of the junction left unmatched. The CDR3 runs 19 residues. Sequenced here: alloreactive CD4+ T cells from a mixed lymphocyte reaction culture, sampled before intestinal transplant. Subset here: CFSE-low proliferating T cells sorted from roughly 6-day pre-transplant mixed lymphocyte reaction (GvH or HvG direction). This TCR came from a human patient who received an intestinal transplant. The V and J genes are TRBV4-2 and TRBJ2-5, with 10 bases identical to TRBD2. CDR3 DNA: TGTGCCAGCAGCCAAGTTTTTCTAGCGGGAGCTCTCCTACAAGAGACCCAGTACTTC. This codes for CASSQVFLAGALLQETQYF.